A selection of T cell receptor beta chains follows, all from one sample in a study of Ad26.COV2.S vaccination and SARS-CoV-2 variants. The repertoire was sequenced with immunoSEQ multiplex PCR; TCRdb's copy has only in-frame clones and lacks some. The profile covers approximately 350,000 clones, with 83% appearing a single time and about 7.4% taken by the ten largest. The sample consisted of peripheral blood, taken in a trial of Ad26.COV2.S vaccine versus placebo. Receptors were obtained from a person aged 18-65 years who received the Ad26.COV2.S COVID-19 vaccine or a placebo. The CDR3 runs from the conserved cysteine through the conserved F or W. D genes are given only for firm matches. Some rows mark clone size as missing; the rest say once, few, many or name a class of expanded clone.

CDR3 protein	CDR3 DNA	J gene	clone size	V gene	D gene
CASSPDAEYYNEQFF	TGCGCCAGCAGCCCGGACGCGGAGTACTACAATGAGCAGTTCTTC	TRBJ2-1	NA	TRBV4-3	NA
CATSDRKGGSGEKLFF	TGTGCCACCAGTGACCGAAAGGGGGGCAGCGGTGAAAAACTGTTTTTT	TRBJ1-4	once	TRBV24-1	NA
CASSLAPPGVGEQYF	TGTGCCAGCTCTCTTGCCCCCCCGGGAGTCGGTGAGCAGTACTTC	TRBJ2-7	NA	TRBV18	NA
CASSPNRRDTEAFF	TGTGCCAGCTCACCCAACCGGAGGGACACTGAAGCTTTCTTT	TRBJ1-1	NA	TRBV18	NA
CATASPYEQYF	TGTGCCACCGCCTCCCCCTACGAGCAGTACTTC	TRBJ2-7	NA	TRBV2	NA
CASSYELSSYEQYF	TGTGCCAGCAGCTACGAACTAAGCTCCTACGAGCAGTACTTC	TRBJ2-7	NA	TRBV13	NA
CASSPDWDSPLHF	TGTGCCAGCAGCCCGGACTGGGATTCACCCCTCCACTTT	TRBJ1-6	few	TRBV7-9	NA
CASSLKAALYGYTF	TGTGCCAGCAGTTTAAAGGCTGCTCTCTATGGCTACACCTTC	TRBJ1-2	NA	TRBV27	NA
CASSLEGRQPQHF	TGTGCCAGCAGCTTAGAAGGGAGGCAGCCCCAGCATTTT	TRBJ1-5	NA	TRBV7-2	NA
CASSQGRRGRVTDTQYF	TGCGCCAGCAGCCAAGGTCGGCGGGGCCGCGTCACAGATACGCAGTATTTT	TRBJ2-3	NA	TRBV4-3	NA
CASSLAPGRILSGANVLTF	TGTGCCAGCAGCTTAGCCCCGGGACGGATACTCTCTGGGGCCAACGTCCTGACTTTC	TRBJ2-6	NA	TRBV7-9	NA